Following are 12 T cell receptor beta chains from one sample sequenced in a study of response to subunit inactivated influenza vaccine. TCRdb fed the RT-PCR reads into MiXCR, producing one record per CDR3 protein. The sample lists 550,000 to 650,000 distinct CDR3 sequences, about 10% occurring once. This material consisted of PBMCs from blood, taken on the day of vaccination. Receptor source: a man aged 50-60 years who received an inactivated influenza vaccine.

V is TRBV4-3 and J is TRBJ2-1; D ambiguous. CDR1 is LGHNA, CDR2 YSLEER, per germline. V lost 0 bases and J 3 bases, leaving 6 bases between the germline ends. CDR3 length: 14 residues. CDR3 DNA sequence: TGCGCCAGCAGCCAAGATGAGAGCTACAATGAGCAGTTCTTC. Translated: CASSQDESYNEQFF.

The chain carries TRBV4-3 and TRBJ2-7; 7 nucleotides match TRBD2. The germline V gene encodes CDR1 LGHNA and CDR2 YSLEER. Trimming at V came to 4 bases and at J to 3 bases, leaving 9 bases not matched to a gene. This CDR3 region has 15 residues. The CDR3 bases are TGCGCCAGCAGCCCGGGACGGGGGGTTTTCTACGAGCAGTACTTC. This encodes CASSPGRGVFYEQYF.

This clonotype showed up many times. The chain employs TRBV20-1 and TRBJ1-6; TRBD1 agrees at 9 bases. After removal of 3 bases from V and 10 bases from J, the junction contained 10 bases not matched to a gene. There are 15 residues in the CDR3. The germline gives CDR1 DFQATT, CDR2 SNEGSKA (reference sequence). In DNA form, the CDR3 reads TGCAGTGCTAGTTTGTTGGACAGGGGATCATCACCCCTCCACTTT. It is translated as CSASLLDRGSSPLHF.

There are many counts of this clonotype. The rearrangement joins TRBV10-3 to TRBJ2-3; 8 nucleotides align to TRBD2. The germline gives CDR1 ENHRY, CDR2 SYGVKD. V was clipped by 6 bases and J by 5 bases; unmatched bases: 13. The CDR3 extends over 16 amino acids. CDR3 sequence (DNA): TGTGCCATCAGAAAATATAGCGGGGTTGGAGGAGATACGCAGTATTTT. Its protein is CAIRKYSGVGGDTQYF.

This clonotype occurred many times. The chain carries TRBV14 and TRBJ2-7, with D uncertain. This CDR3 spans 13 amino acids. V shed 3 bases and J shed 0 bases, with 6 bases lying between them. CDR1 and CDR2 (germline): SGHDN, FVKESK. The CDR3 protein is CASSHINSYEQYF. In nucleotides, the CDR3 is TGTGCCAGCAGCCACATCAACTCCTACGAGCAGTACTTC.

This clonotype was counted between two and nine times. V and J are TRBV6-2 or TRBV6-3 and TRBJ2-1, with no clear D. The V gene lost 5 bases and the J gene lost 8 bases, with 7 bases spanning the gap. CDR3 length equals 11 residues. Germline V lookup: CDR1 MNHEY, CDR2 SVGEGT. The CDR3 is CASSRSHEQFF. CDR3 coding DNA: TGTGCCAGCAGTCGCAGCCATGAGCAGTTCTTC.

J is TRBJ1-1 and V is TRBV7-2; D ambiguous. The germline CDR1 and CDR2 sequences are SGHTA and FQGNSA. Trimming left V 4 bases short and J 3 bases short, with 9 bases between. The CDR3 has 13 residues. CDR3 coding DNA: TGTGCCAGCAGCTCCCAGAGGGACACTGAAGCTTTCTTT. Encoded protein: CASSSQRDTEAFF.

The sample holds a few counts of this clonotype. V gene TRBV6-1 combines with J gene TRBJ2-7, with 9 nucleotides matching TRBD2. Trimming cost V 0 bases and J 2 bases; bases outside gene matches: 2. The CDR3 covers 15 residues. Germline V CDR1 and CDR2: MNHNS, SASEGT. This CDR3 reads CASSEARTSAYEQYF. The CDR3 region has the DNA TGTGCCAGCAGTGAAGCGAGGACTAGCGCCTACGAGCAGTACTTC.

The chain joins TRBV3-1 to TRBJ2-7; 10 bases are shared with TRBD2. There are 17 residues in the CDR3. The V gene end was trimmed by 0 bases and the J gene end by 10 bases; junction bases not matched to a gene: 15. Germline CDR1 and CDR2: LGHDT and YNNKEL (reference sequence). This CDR3 is CASSQDNSGRSTYDQYF. Here the CDR3 DNA reads TGTGCCAGCAGCCAAGATAATAGCGGGAGGAGTACCTATGATCAGTACTTC.

This clonotype appeared a few times. This sequence joins TRBV3-1 and TRBJ2-2; D might be TRBD1 (6 bases). Germline V gene sequence: CDR1 LGHDT, CDR2 YNNKEL (reference sequence). The CDR3 is made up of 13 amino acids. V lost 8 bases to trimming and J lost 5 bases, with 12 bases between them. In nucleotides, the CDR3 is TGTGCCAGCCGACAGGATAGAACCGGGGAGCTGTTTTTT. Translating it yields CASRQDRTGELFF.

This clonotype was counted only a few times. The chain is built from TRBV5-1 and TRBJ2-7; 12 positions match TRBD1. Germline loops: CDR1 SGHRS, CDR2 YFSETQ. V gave up 1 base and J gave up 4 bases; unmatched junction bases: 18. The CDR3 is 20 residues long. This CDR3 reads CASSLSVSGTGGRLGYEQYF. In nucleotides, the CDR3 is TGCGCCAGCAGCTTGTCCGTCTCCGGGACAGGGGGCCGGTTGGGGTACGAGCAGTACTTC.

This sequence joins TRBV20-1 and TRBJ1-4; D uncertain. V shed 2 bases and J shed 4 bases, with 11 bases lying between them. This CDR3 is 14 amino acids long. The germline V gene has CDR1 DFQATT and CDR2 SNEGSKA (reference sequence). This CDR3 is CSARNTGSNEKLFF. The CDR3 DNA follows: TGCAGTGCTAGAAACACCGGGAGTAATGAAAAACTGTTTTTT.